The 3 T cell receptor beta chains reported below all come from one sample, sequenced in a study of T cell responses to AZD1222 COVID-19 vaccine. Sequencing used immunoSEQ multiplex PCR; TCRdb keeps in-frame clones, though not all of them. The top ten clones hold over 6% of a sample with just over 150,000 clones, more than 85% of them seen once. The input for sequencing was peripheral blood, taken after recovery from COVID-19. The source is an adult who had recovered from COVID-19.

The genes are TRBV11-2 and TRBJ2-7; 7 bases match TRBD1. The length of the CDR3 is 19 residues. Germline V gene sequence: CDR1 SGHAT, CDR2 FQNNGV. Germline trimming cut 6 bases from V and 3 bases from J; bases unmatched to any gene: 23. The CDR3 sequence: CASRRPGTVGPTTNYEQYF. CDR3 in DNA: TGTGCCAGCAGGCGTCCGGGGACAGTTGGTCCCACCACAAACTACGAGCAGTACTTC.

This clone showed up just once. The rearrangement links TRBV4-3 to TRBJ1-2; the D is unclear. The germline gives CDR1 LGHNA, CDR2 YSLEER. V shed 6 bases and J shed 4 bases, with 15 bases lying between them. The CDR3 is made up of 14 amino acids. CDR3 sequence reads: CASSNVRGPYGYTF. The CDR3 DNA reads TGCGCCAGCAGTAACGTGAGAGGACCCTATGGCTACACCTTC.

The V call is TRBV7-2, the J call TRBJ2-3, with TRBD1 matching 7 bases. Germline values: CDR1 SGHTA, CDR2 FQGNSA. With 1 base clipped from V and 5 bases from J, the junction kept 3 bases outside the gene matches. This CDR3 has 14 residues. CDR3 residues: CASSLGQGLDTQYF. CDR3 in DNA: TGTGCCAGCAGCTTAGGACAGGGATTAGATACGCAGTATTTT.